The entry below describes one TCR beta chain. Its antigen is undetermined. These data originate in a study of cytomegalovirus exposure and HLA in healthy donors. Trimming took off 5 bases at V and 8 bases at J, with 11 bases between the two ends. Germline V lookup: CDR1 SGHTA, CDR2 FQGNSA. This CDR3 is 12 amino acids long. PCR used 60 Vbeta primers and 13 Jbeta primers. TCRdb's copy holds only in-frame clones and misses some; the assay was immunoSEQ multiplex PCR. The sample has 70,000 to 90,000 clones; around 66% are singletons. Overall study findings and caveats: Presence/absence analyses treated sequencing depth as roughly uniform across donors.

This TCR came from a woman in her 40s in good health and CMV-seropositive. The chain employs TRBV7-2 and TRBJ2-3; D perhaps matches TRBD2 (6 bases). Material for sequencing was PBMCs. CDR3 nucleotides: TGTGCCAGCAGCAACGACGGGGGTACGCAGTATTTT. Protein sequence: CASSNDGGTQYF.